This T cell receptor beta chain is drawn from a study of cytomegalovirus exposure and HLA in healthy donors (dated by TCRdb to about 2017). Study-level background: An earlier analysis of some 500 of the donors reported 250 to 300 Gb of sequence data and 117 million unique TCR beta sequences from roughly 180 million T cells. Roughly 300 gigabases of sequencing data and 70 million to 100 million unique TCR sequences were included in an early release covering over 600 HLA-typed donors. Among the roughly 400 genotyped donors, around 81% belonged to the genetic ancestry cluster associated with self-reported Caucasian donors. The study aimed to test whether signatures of past pathogen exposure could be identified by cataloging public T cell receptors. The T cell repertoires of some 670 subjects were profiled by immunosequencing and related to cytomegalovirus serostatus. Along with the approximately 700-subject first cohort, a separate validation cohort of over a hundred different subjects was used. To predict cytomegalovirus infection status, the study brought together high-throughput TCR immunosequencing, statistical association of individual TCRs with disease status, and machine learning. In a later analysis, previously published TCR beta repertoires from fewer than 750 donors were re-analyzed and high-resolution HLA genotyping was added so that TCR occurrence patterns could be studied. Rather than drawing on any new phenotypic data, the later analysis identified candidate immune exposures from TCR beta sequences and the way those sequences occurred across donors. In an earlier analysis of over 550 of the donors, high-throughput TCR beta sequencing was used to judge whether each TCR beta V gene segment behaved as functional or pseudogenic. Donor age, sex, ethnicity and CMV serostatus were compiled alongside the repertoire data. In a later genetic analysis, genome-wide SNP genotypes for about three fifths of the roughly 670 donors were used, and that subset was treated as a discovery cohort. Every repertoire in the discovery cohort had been generated on one and the same sequencing platform. Both class I and class II loci were covered by HLA typing, at four-digit resolution. Typing coverage differed by locus: A, B, C, DRB1 and DQB1 were typed in roughly 620-630 donors, DQA1 in around 500, DPA1 in around 580, and DPB1 in 450 to 480. About five DR-DQ haplotypes were treated as single units for association and clustering because of strong linkage in the cohort. Among roughly 370 genotyped donors of the cohort, an average of around 240,000 unique TCR beta nucleotide sequences were sequenced per donor, roughly a sixth of them non-productive. On the study overall, not on this receptor specifically: Cytomegalovirus status was reported to be diagnosed by the classifier with high specificity and sensitivity in both the original and validation cohorts. In a later genetic analysis, fewer N-insertions in productive TCRs were reported among donors in an Asian-associated ancestry cluster than the roughly 670-donor mean. While some public TCRs were present in many individuals, most TCR sequences turned up only very rarely across donors. When HLA alleles, especially DR and DQ, strongly co-occurred, attributing TCR associations to individual alleles was difficult. The only immune exposure information available for the cohort was CMV serostatus. Specific HLA alleles were associated with 15,000 to 20,000 TCR beta sequences at a false discovery rate of 0.05 in a later analysis. A cluster of highly shared sequence variants was judged likely to be a technical artifact of the sequencing pipeline. Linkage disequilibrium might explain the correlated functional status among segregating V segments, but an unknown experimental factor could not be ruled out. The presence/absence analyses assumed that sequencing depth was roughly uniform across donors, and that assumption may not be true. A later analysis found that TCR association rates varied across HLA loci, with DRB1 alleles showing the most associated TCRs and HLA-C alleles the fewest. Because HLA typing was unavailable for some donors at each locus, only the typed subset was used in association tests. Broadly in line with IMGT annotations, most TCR beta V segments showed up in productive rearrangements about 87% or about 30% of the time in an earlier analysis of approximately 600 of the donors. About 17 rarely observed V segments, including chromosome 9 orphons, were excluded from the earlier analysis of approximately 600 of the donors because counts were too low. In this cohort, only TCR beta chains were sequenced, and detectable features were limited by the absence of alpha or paired-chain data. A later analysis reported that several top co-occurrence clusters appeared linked to parvovirus B19, influenza, CMV and Epstein-Barr virus. A further reported finding was that TCR beta sequences accurately predicted the HLA-A and HLA-B alleles for most subjects in the first cohort. In a later analysis, HLA-associated TCR beta chains showed more clonal expansion and lower generation probabilities than non-associated chains that were equally common. V-gene and J-gene trimming of TCR beta chains was associated with a missense DCLRE1C variant in a later genetic analysis, and the association was replicated in an independent cohort. In a later analysis, most CMV-associated TCR beta chains were found to appear HLA-restricted, with HLA associations seemingly driven largely by CMV exposure. A total of 164 TCR beta chains were listed by the study as associated with cytomegalovirus. In vitro tests confirmed that a few of the cytomegalovirus-associated TCR beta chains recognize cytomegalovirus antigens. The authors suggested that the approach could potentially be extended to other disease states and immunological phenotypes.

The cohort comprised 666 healthy bone marrow donors. All cohort members were sampled while nominally healthy, although unrecorded immune exposures were likely present. The donor tested CMV seronegative, placing the donor among the 352 seronegative members of the cohort. A peripheral blood sample was provided by each donor, and peripheral blood mononuclear cells were used for TCR beta sequencing. The Qiagen DNeasy Blood Extraction Kit was used to extract genomic DNA from the blood cell samples. Remarks on this clone: There is no known antigen for this receptor. Base qualities are not at hand, and no much larger clone is one base apart.

Library preparation used the immunoSEQ multiplex PCR assay. For the multiplex PCR, a mixture combining 60 forward primers for TCR Vbeta segments and 13 reverse primers for TCR Jbeta segments was used. The CDR3 region of rearranged TCR beta genes was amplified from genomic DNA with a multiplex PCR assay. The Illumina HiSeq System was used to sequence the amplified TCR beta libraries as 87-base-pair reads. Regarding the original processing steps: In a later analysis, roughly 80 million unique TCR beta chains were counted across the roughly 610 repertoires, and approximately 11 million of these chains were shared by at least two donors. Raw reads were error-corrected and collapsed into unique sequences by a nearest-neighbor algorithm in which closely related sequences were merged to remove PCR and sequencing errors. CDR3 sequences were aligned to IMGT reference sequences to assign V, D and J gene segments. For a sequence to be retained, a match of at least six nucleotides to both a V gene segment and a J gene segment was required. Rearrangements were classified as productive when the CDR3 lacked stop codons and remained in frame with V and J, and all other rearrangements were classified as non-productive. Following IMGT convention, CDR3 was defined as the stretch from the second conserved V-encoded cysteine to the conserved J-encoded phenylalanine. In an earlier analysis of approximately 590 of the donors, sequences lacking an unambiguous match to a single V gene segment were excluded. In an earlier analysis of approximately 560 of the donors, a V segment was called functional when productive rearrangements were above 56.7%, and segregating when the standard deviation between donors exceeded 5%. A statistical classification framework was built for diagnosing cytomegalovirus status from the catalog of TCR beta chain sequences. V and J gene assignment, in a later analysis, came from comparing TCR nucleotide sequences with IMGT/GENE-DB human TR gene sequences. A later analysis assigned CDR3 sequences and most-parsimonious VDJ recombination scenarios with the TCRdist pipeline. In a later analysis, each TCR beta chain was defined by its CDR3 amino acid sequence together with its V-gene family, and reads lacking a unique V-gene family were excluded. In a later analysis, 550 to 650 highly shared, low-generation-probability nucleotide sequences were removed to address suspected cross-contamination and a sequencing artifact. In a later analysis, a clonal expansion index was calculated for each public chain from normalized within-repertoire ranks of inferred template counts. Generation probabilities in a later analysis came from a VDJ recombination model fitted to out-of-frame rearrangements, and those results were checked against IGoR. Hypergeometric tests were used in a later analysis to score TCR-TCR, TCR-HLA and TCR-CMV co-occurrence, with a repertoire-size bias correction applied to the TCR pairs. False discovery rates were estimated in a later analysis by permuting HLA or CMV assignments 20 times. In a later analysis, co-occurring TCRs were grouped using DBSCAN, and TCRdist sequence similarity was added for clustering within HLA-allele-positive subsets. Repertoires with fewer than 30,000 or more than 120,000 public chains were left out of co-occurrence clustering, as were about 5 repertoires with anomalous nucleotide sharing. TCRdb stores this immuneACCESS table with in-frame sequences only. Part of the clones is absent; in the studies checked, under half of the shortfall reflects unresolved V genes, and no reason is known for the rest. That table gives V, J and clone size, and the DNA gave D and trimming. The sample profile shows 220,000 or so clones; 60% to 80% of them were found once. The biggest ten clones account for approximately 1.9% of the sample.

Sample: PBMCs. This TCR derives from a woman aged 25 to 45 in good health and CMV-seronegative.

For the CDR3, the sequence is CAWRDPGQGIGGYTF. Read as DNA, the sequence is TGTGCCTGGAGGGATCCGGGACAGGGAATCGGTGGCTACACCTTC. The V and J segments used are TRBV30 and TRBJ1-2; TRBD1 lines up with 9 middle nucleotides. From the cysteine through the phenylalanine, the CDR3 covers 15 amino acids. Just CDR3 DNA is preserved here, 45 bases in frame from base 1. At the junction V is shortened by 3 bases and J by 7 bases; bases outside the gene matches: 12. CDR1 and CDR2, per the germline V gene (reference sequence), are GTSNPN and SVGIG.